Here is one T cell receptor (beta chain) with its context. Clones were sequenced by immunoSEQ multiplex PCR, and TCRdb holds only the in-frame ones, with some missing. The sample contains a few hundred thousand clones, roughly nine tenths of which appear only once. All enrollees were about 18 to 100 years old and from fewer than 30 US areas. Exposed study participants had met a COVID-19 case within 2 weeks before entry. These data come from a study of blood T cell repertoires in COVID-19. The V and J ends lost 5 bases and 4 bases, in that order; junction bases with no gene match: 8. Germline values: CDR1 KGHSH, CDR2 LQKENI. The CDR3 spans 15 residues.

The clonotype was recovered from a woman aged 45-59 years who had been exposed to COVID-19. Specimen: PBMCs or T cells enriched from blood (not recorded which). This chain joins TRBV18 and TRBJ1-5; 7 bases agree with TRBD1. The CDR3 spells CASSELQGENQPQHF. CDR3 DNA sequence: TGTGCCAGCTCAGAGCTCCAGGGGGAAAATCAGCCCCAGCATTTT.